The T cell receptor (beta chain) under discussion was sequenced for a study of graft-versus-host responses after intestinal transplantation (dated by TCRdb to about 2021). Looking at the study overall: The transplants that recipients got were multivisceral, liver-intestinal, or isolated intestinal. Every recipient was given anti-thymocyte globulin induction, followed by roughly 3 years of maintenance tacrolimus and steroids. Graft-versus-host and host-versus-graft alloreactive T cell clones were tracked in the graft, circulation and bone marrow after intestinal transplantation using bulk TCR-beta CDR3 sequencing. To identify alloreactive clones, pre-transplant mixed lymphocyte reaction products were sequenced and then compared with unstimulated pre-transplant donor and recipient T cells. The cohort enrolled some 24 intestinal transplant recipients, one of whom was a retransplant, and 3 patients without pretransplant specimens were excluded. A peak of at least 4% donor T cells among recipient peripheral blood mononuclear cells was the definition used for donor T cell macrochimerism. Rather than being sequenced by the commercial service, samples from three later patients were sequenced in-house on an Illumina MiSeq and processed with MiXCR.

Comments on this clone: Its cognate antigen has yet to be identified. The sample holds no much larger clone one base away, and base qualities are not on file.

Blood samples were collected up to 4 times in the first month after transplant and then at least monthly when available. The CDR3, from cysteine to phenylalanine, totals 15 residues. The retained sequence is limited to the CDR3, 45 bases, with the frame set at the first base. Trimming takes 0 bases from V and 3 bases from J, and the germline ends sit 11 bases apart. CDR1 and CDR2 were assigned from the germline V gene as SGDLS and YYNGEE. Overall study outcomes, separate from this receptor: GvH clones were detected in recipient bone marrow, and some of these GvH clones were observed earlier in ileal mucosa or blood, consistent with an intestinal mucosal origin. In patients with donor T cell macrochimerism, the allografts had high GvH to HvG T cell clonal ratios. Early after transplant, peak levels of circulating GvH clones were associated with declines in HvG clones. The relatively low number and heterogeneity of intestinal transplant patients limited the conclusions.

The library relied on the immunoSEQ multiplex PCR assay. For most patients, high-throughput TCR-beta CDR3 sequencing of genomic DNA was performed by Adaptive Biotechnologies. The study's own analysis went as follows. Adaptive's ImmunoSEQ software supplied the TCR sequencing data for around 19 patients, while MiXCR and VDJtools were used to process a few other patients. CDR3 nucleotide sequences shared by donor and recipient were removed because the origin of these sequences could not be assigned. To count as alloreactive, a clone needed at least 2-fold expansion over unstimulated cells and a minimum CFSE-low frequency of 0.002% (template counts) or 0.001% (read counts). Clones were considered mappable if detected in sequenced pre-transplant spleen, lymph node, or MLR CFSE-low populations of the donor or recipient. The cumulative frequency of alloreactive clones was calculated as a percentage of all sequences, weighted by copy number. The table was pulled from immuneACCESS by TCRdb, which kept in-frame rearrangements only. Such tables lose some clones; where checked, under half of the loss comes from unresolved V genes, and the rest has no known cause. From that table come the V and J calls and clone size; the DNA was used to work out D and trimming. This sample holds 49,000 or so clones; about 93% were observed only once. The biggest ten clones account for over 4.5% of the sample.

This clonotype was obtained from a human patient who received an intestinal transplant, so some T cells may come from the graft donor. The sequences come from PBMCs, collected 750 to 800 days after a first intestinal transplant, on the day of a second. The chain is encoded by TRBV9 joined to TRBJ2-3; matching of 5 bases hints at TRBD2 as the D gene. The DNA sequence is TGTGCCAGCAGCGTAGGAGGTGGGAGTACAGATACGCAGTATTTT. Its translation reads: CASSVGGGSTDTQYF. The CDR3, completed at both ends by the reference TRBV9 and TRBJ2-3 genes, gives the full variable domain DSGVTQTPKHLITATGQRVTLRCSPRSGDLSVYWYQQSLDQGLQFLIQYYNGEERAKGNILERFSAQQFPDLHSELNLSSLELGDSALYFCASSVGGGSTDTQYFGPGTRLTVL.